Below, 22 T cell receptor beta chains from the same sample are listed, as sequenced in a study of graft-versus-host responses after intestinal transplantation. These receptors are not linked to any known antigen. This table comes from immunoSEQ multiplex PCR, and its TCRdb copy is limited to in-frame clones, with some not included. In the table there are more than 65,000 clones, just under 95% of which are singletons. Sequenced material: unstimulated CD8+ T cells sorted from spleen or lymph node cells, taken before transplant. The receptor source for this set is a human donor who was the organ donor for an intestinal transplant.

Only a few counts were recorded for this clone. The rearrangement joins TRBV13 to TRBJ1-2; 7 bases agree with TRBD1. The germline V gene has CDR1 PRHDT and CDR2 FYEKMQ (reference sequence). The CDR3 is 14 residues long. V lost 7 bases and J lost 6; bases outside the gene matches: 11. The CDR3, as DNA: TGTGCCAGCACCAAAGACAGGGCCTTGGATGGCTACACCTTC. The encoded protein is CASTKDRALDGYTF.

There are a few counts of this clone. J is TRBJ1-6 and V is TRBV10-1; 7 bases agree with TRBD1. Trimming removed 5 bases from V and 5 bases from J; junction bases left unmatched: 6. CDR1 is WNHNN, CDR2 SYGVQD, per germline (reference sequence). This CDR3 is built from 15 residues. The CDR3 region has the DNA TGCGCCAGCAGTTACGGGACAGCCCATAATTCACCCCTCCACTTT. It encodes CASSYGTAHNSPLHF.

The rearrangement joins TRBV7-2 to TRBJ2-7; 7 bases agree with TRBD1. Germline V gene data show CDR1 as SGHTA and CDR2 as FQGNSA. The ends lost 6 bases at V and 5 bases at J; junction bases unmatched: 10. This CDR3 is built from 14 residues. CDR3 in amino acids: CASSLGRGRHEQYF. CDR3 bases: TGTGCCAGCAGTCTAGGCAGGGGGAGACACGAGCAGTACTTC.

This clone was detected only once. The V gene is TRBV4-1, the J gene TRBJ2-7; possible D gene TRBD1, 6 bases. Germline CDR1 reads MGHRA; CDR2 reads YSYEKL. The CDR3 spans 13 residues. V was pared by 4 bases and J by 2 bases, with 9 bases between. The CDR3 reads CASSLQGTYEQYF. Written as DNA, the CDR3 is TGCGCCAGCAGCCTACAGGGTACCTACGAGCAGTACTTC.

The chain links TRBV5-4 to TRBJ2-5, with 8 bases identical to TRBD2. The V segment lost 4 bases and the J segment 2 bases; nucleotides outside the gene matches: 4. The germline CDR1 and CDR2 sequences are SGHNT and YYREEE (reference sequence). The CDR3 length is 14 residues. CDR3 protein: CASSPGGVQETQYF. CDR3 DNA: TGTGCCAGCAGCCCGGGGGGGGTACAAGAGACCCAGTACTTC.

The J gene is TRBJ2-2, the V gene TRBV9; 8 positions agree with TRBD2. CDR1 is SGDLS and CDR2 is YYNGEE in the germline V gene. CDR3 length: 15 amino acids. V lost 0 bases to trimming and J lost 5 bases; unmatched junction nucleotides: 3. The CDR3 coding sequence is TGTGCCAGCAGCGTAGCGGGGGGGCGAACCGGGGAGCTGTTTTTT. It translates to CASSVAGGRTGELFF. Variable domain in full (rest from reference TRBV9 and TRBJ2-2): DSGVTQTPKHLITATGQRVTLRCSPRSGDLSVYWYQQSLDQGLQFLIQYYNGEERAKGNILERFSAQQFPDLHSELNLSSLELGDSALYFCASSVAGGRTGELFFGEGSRLTVL.

In DNA, the CDR3 is TGTGCCAGCAGCTTGGCAAGCGACAGGGGGTACGAGCAGTACTTC. This encodes CASSLASDRGYEQYF. V and J are TRBV5-5 and TRBJ2-7; 9 bases map to TRBD1. J gave up 4 bases and V 0 bases, and 5 bases lay outside the gene matches. Germline V lookup: CDR1 SGHKS, CDR2 YYEKEE (reference sequence). This CDR3 spans 15 amino acids.

The chain is built from TRBV21-1 and TRBJ1-5; the table assigns TRBD1, which was not confirmed against the DNA. TRBV21-1 is a listed pseudogene. The length of the CDR3 is 13 residues. This CDR3 is CASSRGGAQPQHF. CDR3 nucleotides: TGTGCCAGCAGCAGGGGTGGGGCTCAGCCCCAGCATTTT.

V usage is TRBV4-2 and J usage is TRBJ2-3, with 8 positions matching TRBD2. V lost 1 base and J lost 5; bases outside the gene matches: 5. The CDR3 is 15 amino acids. In germline, CDR1 is LGHNA, CDR2 YNFKEQ. This chain's CDR3 is CASSQGGLVRDTQYF. CDR3 sequence (DNA): TGTGCCAGCAGCCAAGGGGGACTAGTCAGAGATACGCAGTATTTT.

The V and J genes are TRBV4-1 and TRBJ2-2, with D perhaps matching TRBD1 (6 bases). The length of the CDR3 is 15 residues. Germline V gives CDR1 MGHRA, CDR2 YSYEKL. Trimming stripped 4 bases from V and 6 bases from J, with 15 bases between. CDR3 loop: CASSRITGKAGELFF. The CDR3 DNA is TGCGCCAGCAGCCGGATAACAGGGAAGGCCGGGGAGCTGTTTTTT.

This clone has only one observation. The chain uses TRBV4-2 and TRBJ2-7; 7 nucleotides line up with TRBD2. Germline-derived CDR1 and CDR2 are LGHNA and YNFKEQ. The CDR3 sequence is 17 residues long. Trimming cost V 4 bases and J 0 bases; bases outside gene matches: 12. DNA of the CDR3: TGTGCCAGCAGCCCCCTGCAACGGGGGGTCCACTCCTACGAGCAGTACTTC. It codes for CASSPLQRGVHSYEQYF.

V gene TRBV19 combines with J gene TRBJ2-1, with 9 bases identical to TRBD2. The CDR3 runs 16 residues. Germline trimming cut 1 base from V and 6 bases from J; bases unmatched to any gene: 7. Germline V gene sequence: CDR1 LNHDA, CDR2 SQIVND (reference sequence). CDR3: CASSIVGGGAGNEQFF. CDR3 in DNA: TGTGCCAGTAGTATAGTCGGCGGGGGGGCCGGCAATGAGCAGTTCTTC.

The chain joins TRBV10-3 to TRBJ2-7; 7 bases line up with TRBD1. CDR1 and CDR2 (germline): ENHRY, SYGVKD. This CDR3 region has 15 residues. J was trimmed by 2 bases and V by 1 base; bases with no gene match: 5. As DNA, the CDR3 is TGTGCCATCAGTGAGTTTACAGGGGACGCCTACGAGCAGTACTTC. Protein: CAISEFTGDAYEQYF.

This sequence joins TRBV4-2 and TRBJ2-1; 8 nucleotides line up with TRBD2. The germline V gene encodes CDR1 LGHNA and CDR2 YNFKEQ. Unmatched junction bases numbered 12, after V lost 5 bases and J lost 0 bases. The CDR3 spans 18 residues. CDR3 bases: TGTGCCAGCAGCAAAAAAGAGACCGGGACTAGCTCCTACAATGAGCAGTTCTTC. This translates into CASSKKETGTSSYNEQFF.

This sequence joins TRBV27 and TRBJ1-1, with D hard to call. Per the germline V gene, CDR1 is MNHEY and CDR2 is SMNVEV (reference sequence). The CDR3 consists of 14 residues. Trimming cost V 5 bases and J 1 base, with 11 bases left between them. The DNA for the CDR3 is TGTGCCAGCAGTCATAGTCCCGGGAACACTGAAGCTTTCTTT. It translates to CASSHSPGNTEAFF.

This rearrangement joins TRBV6-1 to TRBJ2-3; 8 nucleotides align to TRBD2. The CDR3 is 13 amino acids. J was trimmed by 6 bases and V by 5 bases; bases with no gene match: 4. The germline V gene has CDR1 MNHNS and CDR2 SASEGT. The CDR3 loop reads CASSWTSPDTQYF. CDR3 bases: TGTGCCAGCAGTTGGACTAGCCCCGATACGCAGTATTTT.

In DNA, the CDR3 is TGTGCCAGCAGCGGAGGGGGGGCCGGATGGTCTAACTATGGCTACACCTTC. The encoded protein is CASSGGGAGWSNYGYTF. The rearrangement links TRBV9 to TRBJ1-2; tentative D call: TRBD1 (6 bases). From germline, CDR1 is SGDLS and CDR2 YYNGEE. CDR3 size: 17 residues. V shed 3 bases and J shed 0 bases, with 18 bases lying between them.

The chain employs TRBV11-1 and TRBJ2-7; tentative D call: TRBD1 (5 bases). V shed 0 bases and J shed 4 bases, with 16 bases lying between them. In germline, CDR1 is SGHAT, CDR2 FQDESV (reference sequence). The CDR3 extends over 16 amino acids. The CDR3 reads CASSLAGQGGFYEQYF. Here the CDR3 DNA reads TGTGCCAGCAGCTTAGCCGGTCAGGGCGGATTTTACGAGCAGTACTTC. The variable domain in full, completed from reference TRBV11-1 and TRBJ2-7, reads EAEVAQSPRYKITEKSQAVAFWCDPISGHATLYWYRQILGQGPELLVQFQDESVVDDSQLPKDRFSAERLKGVDSTLKIQPAELGDSAMYLCASSLAGQGGFYEQYFGPGTRLTVT.

The chain carries TRBV30 and TRBJ2-7; maybe TRBD2 (5 bases). Germline assignment: CDR1 GTSNPN and CDR2 SVGIG (reference sequence). There are 13 residues in the CDR3. The germline V and J ends were trimmed by 2 bases and 3 bases, with 11 bases remaining between them. CDR3 sequence (DNA): TGTGCCTGGAGTCCCGGCCGGGGCTACGAGCAGTACTTC. Its translation: CAWSPGRGYEQYF. Combining the CDR3 with reference TRBV30 and TRBJ2-7 gives the whole variable domain SQTIHQWPATLVQPVGSPLSLECTVEGTSNPNLYWYRQAAGRGLQLLFYSVGIGQISSEVPQNLSASRPQDRQFILSSKKLLLSDSGFYLCAWSPGRGYEQYFGPGTRLTVT.

This clone was observed once. The CDR3 region has the DNA TGTGCCAGCAGCCAAGGGGGCTGGGTCACATACGAGCAGTACTTC. It is translated as CASSQGGWVTYEQYF. This rearrangement joins TRBV4-2 to TRBJ2-5; D possibly corresponds to TRBD1 (5 bases). The DNA end is more similar to TRBJ2-7, so the J call may be wrong. There are 15 residues in the CDR3. Germline V gives CDR1 LGHNA, CDR2 YNFKEQ.

The V gene is TRBV6-4, the J gene TRBJ2-5, with TRBD2 matching over 8 bases. V was clipped by 9 bases and J by 1 base; unmatched bases: 10. Germline CDR1 is MRHNA and CDR2 is SNTAGT. The CDR3 runs to 15 residues. CDR3 amino acids: CARRRASGFQETQYF. In nucleotides, the CDR3 is TGTGCCAGAAGACGGGCTAGCGGGTTCCAAGAGACCCAGTACTTC.

The chain joins TRBV5-6 to TRBJ2-1; D might be TRBD2 (5 bases). The V end lost 2 bases, the J end lost 6 bases, and 15 bases lay between the germline ends. The germline CDR1 and CDR2 sequences are SGHDT and YYEEEE. This CDR3 has 15 amino acids. CDR3 in amino acids: CASSFAASPSNEQFF. The CDR3 DNA sequence: TGTGCCAGCAGCTTCGCGGCTAGCCCCTCCAATGAGCAGTTCTTC.